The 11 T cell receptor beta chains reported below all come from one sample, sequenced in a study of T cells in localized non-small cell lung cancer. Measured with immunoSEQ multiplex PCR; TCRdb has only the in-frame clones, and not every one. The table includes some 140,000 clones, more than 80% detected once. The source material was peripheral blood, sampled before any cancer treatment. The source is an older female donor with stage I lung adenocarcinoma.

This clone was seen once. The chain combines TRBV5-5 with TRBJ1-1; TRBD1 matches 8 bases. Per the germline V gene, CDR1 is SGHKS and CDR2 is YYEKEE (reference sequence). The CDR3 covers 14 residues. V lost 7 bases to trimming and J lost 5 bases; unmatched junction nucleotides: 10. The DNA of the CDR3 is TGTGCCAGCCAAAACCGGACAGGGCCGACTGAAGCTTTCTTT. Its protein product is CASQNRTGPTEAFF.

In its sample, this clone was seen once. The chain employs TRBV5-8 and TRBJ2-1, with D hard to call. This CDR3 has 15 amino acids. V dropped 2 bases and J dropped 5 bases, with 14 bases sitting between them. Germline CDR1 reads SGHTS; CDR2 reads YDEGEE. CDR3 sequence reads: CASSFDPWTNNEQFF. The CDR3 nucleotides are TGTGCCAGCAGCTTTGACCCTTGGACCAACAATGAGCAGTTCTTC. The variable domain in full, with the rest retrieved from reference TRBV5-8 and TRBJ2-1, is EAGVTQSPTHLIKTRGQQATLRCSPISGHTSVYWYQQALGLGLQFLLWYDEGEERNRGNFPPRFSGRQFPNYSSELNVNALELEDSALYLCASSFDPWTNNEQFFGPGTRLTVL.

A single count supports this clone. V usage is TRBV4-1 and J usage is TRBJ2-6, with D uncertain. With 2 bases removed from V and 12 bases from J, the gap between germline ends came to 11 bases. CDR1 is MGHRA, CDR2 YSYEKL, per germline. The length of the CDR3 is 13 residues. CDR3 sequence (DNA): TGCGCCAGCAGCCAATCGGGTACGGGCGTCCTGACTTTC. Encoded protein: CASSQSGTGVLTF.

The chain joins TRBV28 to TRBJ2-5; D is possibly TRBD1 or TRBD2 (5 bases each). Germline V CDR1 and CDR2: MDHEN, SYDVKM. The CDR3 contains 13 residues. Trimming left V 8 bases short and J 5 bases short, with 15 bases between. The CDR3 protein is CASQGEGLETQYF. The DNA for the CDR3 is TGTGCCAGCCAGGGCGAGGGTTTGGAGACCCAGTACTTC.

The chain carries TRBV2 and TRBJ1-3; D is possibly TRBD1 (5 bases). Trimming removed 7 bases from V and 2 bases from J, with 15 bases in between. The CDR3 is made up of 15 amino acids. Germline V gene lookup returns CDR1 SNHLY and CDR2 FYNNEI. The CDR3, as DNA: TGTGCCAGCATTGAGATAGGGACTCCTGGAAACACCATATATTTT. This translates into CASIEIGTPGNTIYF.

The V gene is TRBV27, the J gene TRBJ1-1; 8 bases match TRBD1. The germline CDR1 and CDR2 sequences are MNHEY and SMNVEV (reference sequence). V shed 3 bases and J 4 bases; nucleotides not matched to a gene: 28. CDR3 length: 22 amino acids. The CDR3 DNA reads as TGTGCCAGCAGTTTCCGAAGCCCAGGGGGCGACCCCCGAAAGGGACGGGTCACTGAAGCTTTCTTT. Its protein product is CASSFRSPGGDPRKGRVTEAFF.

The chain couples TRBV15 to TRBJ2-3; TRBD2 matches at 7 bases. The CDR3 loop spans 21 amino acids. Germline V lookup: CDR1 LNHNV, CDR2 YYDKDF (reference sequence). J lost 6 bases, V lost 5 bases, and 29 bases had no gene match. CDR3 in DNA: TGTGCCACCAGCTGCCCCCTGGGGGGGGGTACGACTAGTAGGGAAGGGGATACGCAGTATTTT. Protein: CATSCPLGGGTTSREGDTQYF.

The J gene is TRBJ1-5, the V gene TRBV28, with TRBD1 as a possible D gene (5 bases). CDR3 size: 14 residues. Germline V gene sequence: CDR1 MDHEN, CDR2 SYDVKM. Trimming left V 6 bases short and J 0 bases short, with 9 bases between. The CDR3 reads CASRTGVSNQPQHF. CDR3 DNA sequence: TGTGCCAGCAGGACGGGGGTTAGCAATCAGCCCCAGCATTTT.

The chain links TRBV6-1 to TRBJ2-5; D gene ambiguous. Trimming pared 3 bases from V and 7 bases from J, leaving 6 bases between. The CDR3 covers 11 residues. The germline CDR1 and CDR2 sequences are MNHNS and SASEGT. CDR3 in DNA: TGTGCCAGCAGTGAGGCTGGGACCCAGTACTTC. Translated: CASSEAGTQYF.

The CDR3 here is CASSFSPSYEQYF. In DNA, the CDR3 is TGTGCCAGCAGTTTTTCACCCTCCTACGAGCAGTACTTC. The chain employs TRBV6-6 and TRBJ2-7; D uncertain. The V end lost 4 bases, the J end lost 0 bases, and 7 bases lay between the germline ends. This CDR3 contains 13 residues. Germline loops: CDR1 MNHNY, CDR2 SVGAGI (reference sequence).

The CDR3 reads CASSALAGGPTYNEQFF. DNA of the CDR3: TGCGCCAGCAGCGCGCTAGCGGGAGGTCCCACCTACAATGAGCAGTTCTTC. The gene calls are TRBV5-1 and TRBJ2-1; 11 bases align to TRBD2. The CDR3 has 17 residues. Trimming cost V 4 bases and J 2 bases; bases outside gene matches: 8. The V gene's germline CDR1 is SGHRS and CDR2 YFSETQ.